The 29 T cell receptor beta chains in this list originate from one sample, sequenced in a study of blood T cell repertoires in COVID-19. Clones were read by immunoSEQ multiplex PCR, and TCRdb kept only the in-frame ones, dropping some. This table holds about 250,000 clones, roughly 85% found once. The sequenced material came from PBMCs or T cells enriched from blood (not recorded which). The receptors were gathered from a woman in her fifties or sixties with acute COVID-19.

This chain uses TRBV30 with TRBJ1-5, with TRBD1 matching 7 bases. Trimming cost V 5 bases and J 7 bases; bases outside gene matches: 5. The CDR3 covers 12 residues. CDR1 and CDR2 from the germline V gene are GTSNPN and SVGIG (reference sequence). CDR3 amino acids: CAWDRDRQPQHF. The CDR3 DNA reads TGTGCCTGGGACAGGGATCGGCAGCCCCAGCATTTT.

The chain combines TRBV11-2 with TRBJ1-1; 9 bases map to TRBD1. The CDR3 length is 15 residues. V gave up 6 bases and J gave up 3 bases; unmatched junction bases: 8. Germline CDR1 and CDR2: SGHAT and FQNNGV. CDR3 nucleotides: TGTGCCAGCAGACCGCCGGGACAGGGTTACACTGAAGCTTTCTTT. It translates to CASRPPGQGYTEAFF.

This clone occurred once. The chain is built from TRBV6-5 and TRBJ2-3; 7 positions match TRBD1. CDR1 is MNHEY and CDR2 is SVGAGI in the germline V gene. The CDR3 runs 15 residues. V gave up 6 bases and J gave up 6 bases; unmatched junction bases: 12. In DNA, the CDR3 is TGTGCCAGCAGCGCAGACAGGGTTCCTCAGGATACGCAGTATTTT. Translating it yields CASSADRVPQDTQYF.

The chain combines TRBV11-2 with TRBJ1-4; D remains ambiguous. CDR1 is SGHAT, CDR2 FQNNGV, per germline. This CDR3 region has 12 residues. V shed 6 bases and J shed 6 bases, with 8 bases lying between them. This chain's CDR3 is CASSPEDEKLFF. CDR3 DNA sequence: TGTGCCAGCAGTCCAGAGGATGAAAAACTGTTTTTT.

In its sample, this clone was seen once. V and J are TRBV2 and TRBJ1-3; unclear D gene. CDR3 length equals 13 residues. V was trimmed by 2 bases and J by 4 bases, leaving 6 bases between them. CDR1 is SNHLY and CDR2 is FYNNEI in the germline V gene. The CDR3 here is CASSEWPGNTIYF. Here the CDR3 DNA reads TGTGCCAGCAGTGAATGGCCGGGAAACACCATATATTTT.

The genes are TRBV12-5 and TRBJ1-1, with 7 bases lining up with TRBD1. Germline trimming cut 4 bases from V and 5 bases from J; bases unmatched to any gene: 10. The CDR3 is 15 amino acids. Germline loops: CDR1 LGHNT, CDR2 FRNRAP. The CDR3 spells CASGSTTGVGTEAFF. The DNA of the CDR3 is TGTGCTAGTGGTTCCACCACAGGGGTGGGAACTGAAGCTTTCTTT.

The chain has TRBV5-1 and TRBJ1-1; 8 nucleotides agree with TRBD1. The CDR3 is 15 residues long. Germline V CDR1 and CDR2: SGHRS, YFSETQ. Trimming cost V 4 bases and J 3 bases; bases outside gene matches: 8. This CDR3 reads CASSGTGGWDTEAFF. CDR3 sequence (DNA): TGCGCCAGCAGCGGAACAGGGGGGTGGGACACTGAAGCTTTCTTT. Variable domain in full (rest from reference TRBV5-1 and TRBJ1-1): KAGVTQTPRYLIKTRGQQVTLSCSPISGHRSVSWYQQTPGQGLQFLFEYFSETQRNKGNFPGRFSGRQFSNSRSEMNVSTLELGDSALYLCASSGTGGWDTEAFFGQGTRLTVV.

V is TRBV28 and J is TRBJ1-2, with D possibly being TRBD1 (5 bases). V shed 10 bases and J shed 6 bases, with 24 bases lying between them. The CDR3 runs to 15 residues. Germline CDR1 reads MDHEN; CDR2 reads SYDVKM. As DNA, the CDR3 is TGTGCCACGTTTGGGGGGAATAGGGTAAAAGATGGCTACACCTTC. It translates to CATFGGNRVKDGYTF.

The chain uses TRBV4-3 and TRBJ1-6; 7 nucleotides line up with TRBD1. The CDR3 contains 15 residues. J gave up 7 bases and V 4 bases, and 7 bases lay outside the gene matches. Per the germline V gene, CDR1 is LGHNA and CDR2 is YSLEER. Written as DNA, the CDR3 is TGCGCCAGCAGCCCCTACAGGGGTTGGAATTCACCCCTCCACTTT. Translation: CASSPYRGWNSPLHF.

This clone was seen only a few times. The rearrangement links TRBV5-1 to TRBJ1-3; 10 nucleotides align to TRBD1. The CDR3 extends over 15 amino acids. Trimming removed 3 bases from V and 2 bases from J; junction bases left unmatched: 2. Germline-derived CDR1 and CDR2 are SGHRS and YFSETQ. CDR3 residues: CASSSGQGTGNTIYF. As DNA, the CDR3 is TGCGCCAGCAGCTCGGGACAGGGGACTGGAAACACCATATATTTT.

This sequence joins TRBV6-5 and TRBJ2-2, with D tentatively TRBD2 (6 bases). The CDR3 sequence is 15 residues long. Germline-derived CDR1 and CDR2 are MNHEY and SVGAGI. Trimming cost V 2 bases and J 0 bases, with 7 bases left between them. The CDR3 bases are TGTGCCAGCAGTTACGGGACTTCGAACACCGGGGAGCTGTTTTTT. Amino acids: CASSYGTSNTGELFF.

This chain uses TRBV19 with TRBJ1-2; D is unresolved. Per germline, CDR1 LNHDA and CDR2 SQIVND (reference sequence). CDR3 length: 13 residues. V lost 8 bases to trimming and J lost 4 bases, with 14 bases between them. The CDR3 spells CASWAGAFYGYTF. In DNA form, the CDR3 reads TGTGCCAGTTGGGCCGGCGCCTTCTATGGCTACACCTTC.

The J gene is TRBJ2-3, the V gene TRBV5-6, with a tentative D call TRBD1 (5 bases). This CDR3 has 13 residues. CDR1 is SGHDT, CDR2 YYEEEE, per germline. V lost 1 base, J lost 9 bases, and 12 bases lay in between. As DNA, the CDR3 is TGTGCCAGCAGCTTGTTGACAGTACCAACGCAGTATTTT. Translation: CASSLLTVPTQYF.

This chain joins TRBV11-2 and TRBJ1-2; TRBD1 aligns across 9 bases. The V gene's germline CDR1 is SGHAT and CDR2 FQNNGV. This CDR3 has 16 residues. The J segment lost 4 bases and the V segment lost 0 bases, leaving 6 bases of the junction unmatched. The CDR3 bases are TGTGCCAGCAGCTTAGATTTGACAGGGGGTCGCTATGGCTACACCTTC. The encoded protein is CASSLDLTGGRYGYTF.

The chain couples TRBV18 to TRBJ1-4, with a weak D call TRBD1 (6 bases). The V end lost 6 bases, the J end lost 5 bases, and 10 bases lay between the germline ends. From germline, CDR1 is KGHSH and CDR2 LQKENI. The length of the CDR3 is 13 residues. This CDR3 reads CASSRGQNEKLFF. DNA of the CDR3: TGTGCCAGCTCCCGAGGACAGAATGAAAAACTGTTTTTT.

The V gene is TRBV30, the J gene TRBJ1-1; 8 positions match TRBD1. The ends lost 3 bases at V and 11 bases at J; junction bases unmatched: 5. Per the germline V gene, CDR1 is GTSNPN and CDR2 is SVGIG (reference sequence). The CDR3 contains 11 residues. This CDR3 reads CAWRDRVGAFF. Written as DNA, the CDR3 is TGTGCCTGGAGGGACAGGGTCGGGGCTTTCTTT. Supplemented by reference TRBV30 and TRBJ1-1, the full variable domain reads SQTIHQWPATLVQPVGSPLSLECTVEGTSNPNLYWYRQAAGRGLQLLFYSVGIGQISSEVPQNLSASRPQDRQFILSSKKLLLSDSGFYLCAWRDRVGAFFGQGTRLTVV.

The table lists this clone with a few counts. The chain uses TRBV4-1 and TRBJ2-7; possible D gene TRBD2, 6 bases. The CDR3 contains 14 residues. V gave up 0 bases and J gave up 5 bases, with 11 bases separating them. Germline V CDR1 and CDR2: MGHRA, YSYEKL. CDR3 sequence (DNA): TGCGCCAGCAGCCAAGAAGGCGGGAATCACGAGCAGTACTTC. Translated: CASSQEGGNHEQYF.

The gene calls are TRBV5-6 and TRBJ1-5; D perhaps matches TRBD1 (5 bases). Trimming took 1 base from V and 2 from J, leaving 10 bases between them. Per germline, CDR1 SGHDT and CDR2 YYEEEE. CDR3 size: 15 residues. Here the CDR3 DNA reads TGTGCCAGCAGCTTGCAGGGTTGGGGCAATCAGCCCCAGCATTTT. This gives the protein CASSLQGWGNQPQHF.

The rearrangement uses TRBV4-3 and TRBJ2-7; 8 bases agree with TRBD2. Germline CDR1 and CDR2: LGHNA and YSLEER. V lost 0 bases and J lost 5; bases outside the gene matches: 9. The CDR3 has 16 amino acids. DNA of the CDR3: TGCGCCAGCAGCCAAGATCGGCGGGGGGCAAGGGACGAGCAGTACTTC. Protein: CASSQDRRGARDEQYF.

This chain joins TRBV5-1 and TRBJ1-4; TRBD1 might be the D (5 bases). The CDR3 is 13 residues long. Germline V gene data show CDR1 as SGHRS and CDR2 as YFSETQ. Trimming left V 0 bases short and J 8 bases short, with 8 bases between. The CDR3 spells CASSLDPGEKLFF. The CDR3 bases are TGCGCCAGCAGCTTGGACCCAGGGGAAAAACTGTTTTTT.

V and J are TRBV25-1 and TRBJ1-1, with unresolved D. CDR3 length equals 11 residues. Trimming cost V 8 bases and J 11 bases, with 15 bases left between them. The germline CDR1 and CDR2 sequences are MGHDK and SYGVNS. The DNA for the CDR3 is TGTGCCAGCGGTACCCGGTGGTATGCTTTCTTT. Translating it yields CASGTRWYAFF.

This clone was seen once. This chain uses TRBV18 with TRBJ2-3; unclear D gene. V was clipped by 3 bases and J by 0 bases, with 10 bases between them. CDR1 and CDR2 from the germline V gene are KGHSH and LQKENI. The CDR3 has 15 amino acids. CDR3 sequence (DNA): TGTGCCAGCTCACCGTCCCCCTCCAGCACAGATACGCAGTATTTT. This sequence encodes CASSPSPSSTDTQYF.

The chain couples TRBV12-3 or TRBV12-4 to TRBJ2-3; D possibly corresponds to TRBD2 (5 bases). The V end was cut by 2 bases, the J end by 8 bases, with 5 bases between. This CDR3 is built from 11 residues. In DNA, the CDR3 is TGTGCCAGCAGTTTAAGCGGTACGCAGTATTTT. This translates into CASSLSGTQYF.

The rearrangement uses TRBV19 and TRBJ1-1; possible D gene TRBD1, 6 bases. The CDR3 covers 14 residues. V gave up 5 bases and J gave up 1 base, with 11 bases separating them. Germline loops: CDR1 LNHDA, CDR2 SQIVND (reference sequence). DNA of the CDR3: TGTGCCAGTAGTCAAACGACAGGGAACACTGAAGCTTTCTTT. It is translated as CASSQTTGNTEAFF.

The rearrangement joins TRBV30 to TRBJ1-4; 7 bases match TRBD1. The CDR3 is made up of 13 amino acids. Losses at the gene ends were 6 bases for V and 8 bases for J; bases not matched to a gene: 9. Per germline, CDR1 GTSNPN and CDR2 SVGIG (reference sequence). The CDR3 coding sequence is TGTGCCTGTCAGACTCAGACAGGGGAAAAACTGTTTTTT. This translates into CACQTQTGEKLFF.

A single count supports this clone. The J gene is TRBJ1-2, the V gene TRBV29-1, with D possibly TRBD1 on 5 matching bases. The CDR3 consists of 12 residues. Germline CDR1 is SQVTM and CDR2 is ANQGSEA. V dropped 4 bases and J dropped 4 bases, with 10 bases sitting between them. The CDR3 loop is CSVVPRVYGYTF. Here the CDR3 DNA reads TGCAGCGTTGTTCCCAGGGTCTATGGCTACACCTTC.

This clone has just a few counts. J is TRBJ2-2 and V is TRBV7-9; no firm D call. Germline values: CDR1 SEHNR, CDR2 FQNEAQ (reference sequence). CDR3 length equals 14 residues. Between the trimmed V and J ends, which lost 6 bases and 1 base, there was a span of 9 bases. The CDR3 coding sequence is TGTGCCAGCAGTCCCGTCAGGAACACCGGGGAGCTGTTTTTT. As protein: CASSPVRNTGELFF.

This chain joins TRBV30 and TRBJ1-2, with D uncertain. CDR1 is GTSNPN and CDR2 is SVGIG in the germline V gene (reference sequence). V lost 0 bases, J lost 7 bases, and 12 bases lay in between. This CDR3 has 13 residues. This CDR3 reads CAWSVWRGFGYTF. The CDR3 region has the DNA TGTGCCTGGAGTGTATGGCGCGGGTTTGGCTACACCTTC. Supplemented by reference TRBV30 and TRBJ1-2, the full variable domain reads SQTIHQWPATLVQPVGSPLSLECTVEGTSNPNLYWYRQAAGRGLQLLFYSVGIGQISSEVPQNLSASRPQDRQFILSSKKLLLSDSGFYLCAWSVWRGFGYTFGSGTRLTVV.

CDR3 sequence reads: CASSLGLGGDLGNTIYF. In DNA form, the CDR3 reads TGTGCCAGCAGCTTAGGCCTGGGGGGTGACCTGGGAAACACCATATATTTT. V usage is TRBV13 and J usage is TRBJ1-3, with a tentative D call TRBD1 (5 bases). V shed 0 bases and J shed 4 bases, with 16 bases lying between them. Germline lookup yields CDR1 PRHDT and CDR2 FYEKMQ (reference sequence). The CDR3 runs 17 residues.